This entry describes one T cell receptor beta chain. Its antigen is not identified. This specimen comes from a study of graft-versus-host responses after intestinal transplantation. Study details: All recipients were given anti-thymocyte globulin induction, and tacrolimus and steroids were then administered for 2 to 3 years.

The repertoire was sequenced with immunoSEQ multiplex PCR; TCRdb's copy has only in-frame clones and lacks some. In the table there are fewer than 85,000 clones, nearly 85% of which are singletons. Overall study results and limits: The recipient marrow held GvH clones, and some of them showed up first in ileum or blood. Across patients carrying graft-donor T cell macrochimerism, allografts held high graft-versus-host to host-versus-graft clonal ratios. Early post-transplant HvG declines tracked with peak circulating GvH clone levels.

Germline CDR1 is LNHNV and CDR2 is YYDKDF (reference sequence). V was pared by 5 bases and J by 3 bases, with 12 bases between. The length of the CDR3 is 14 residues. The gene calls are TRBV15 and TRBJ2-3, with D tentatively TRBD2 (6 bases). Sequencing used unstimulated CD4+ T cells sorted from spleen or lymph node cells, obtained before transplant. The TCR was taken from a human donor who was the organ donor for an intestinal transplant. CDR3 loop: CATSLSGATDTQYF. For the CDR3, the DNA is TGTGCCACCAGCCTTTCGGGAGCTACAGATACGCAGTATTTT.